This TCR beta chain was recorded in a study of PD-1 blockade in classical Hodgkin lymphoma. Every patient relapsed after autologous stem cell transplantation, and brentuximab vedotin exposure varied. General study findings and limits: Nothing has yet pinned down what causes the repertoire differences, possibly disease activity or prior therapy. Newly diagnosed and completely responding patients shared comparable baseline diversity.

Regarding this clone: The antigen is undetermined.

The protocol was immunoSEQ multiplex PCR, while the TCRdb copy is restricted to in-frame clones and leaves out a portion. The sample consists of 40,000 to 45,000 clones, around 80% of them appearing once. The CDR3 totals 15 residues. Germline lookup yields CDR1 SGHRS and CDR2 YFSETQ. The germline V and J ends were trimmed by 0 bases and 1 base, with 9 bases remaining between them. This clonotype was sampled from a human donor with classical Hodgkin lymphoma. Sequenced material: peripheral blood mononuclear cells (PBMCs), taken at baseline. The chain joins TRBV5-1 to TRBJ2-3; a possible D gene is TRBD1 (6 bases). CDR3 sequence reads: CASSLDTGRTDTQYF. The CDR3 nucleotides read TGCGCCAGCAGCTTGGATACAGGGCGCACAGATACGCAGTATTTT. The whole variable domain, remainder taken from reference TRBV5-1 and TRBJ2-3, is KAGVTQTPRYLIKTRGQQVTLSCSPISGHRSVSWYQQTPGQGLQFLFEYFSETQRNKGNFPGRFSGRQFSNSRSEMNVSTLELGDSALYLCASSLDTGRTDTQYFGPGTRLTVL.